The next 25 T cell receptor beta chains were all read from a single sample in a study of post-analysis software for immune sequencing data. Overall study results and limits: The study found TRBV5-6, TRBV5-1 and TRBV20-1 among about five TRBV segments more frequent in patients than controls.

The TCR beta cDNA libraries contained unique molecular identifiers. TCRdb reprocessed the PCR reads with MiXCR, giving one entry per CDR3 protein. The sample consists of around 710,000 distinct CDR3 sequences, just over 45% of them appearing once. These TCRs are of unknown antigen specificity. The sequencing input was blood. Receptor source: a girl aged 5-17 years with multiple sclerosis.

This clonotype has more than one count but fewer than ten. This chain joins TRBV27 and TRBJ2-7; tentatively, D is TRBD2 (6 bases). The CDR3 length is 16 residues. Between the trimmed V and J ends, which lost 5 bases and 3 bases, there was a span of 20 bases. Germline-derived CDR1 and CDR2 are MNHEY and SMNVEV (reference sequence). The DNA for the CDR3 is TGTGCCAGCAGTCCATCAGCCGGGCGGGGCTACTACGAGCAGTACTTC. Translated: CASSPSAGRGYYEQYF.

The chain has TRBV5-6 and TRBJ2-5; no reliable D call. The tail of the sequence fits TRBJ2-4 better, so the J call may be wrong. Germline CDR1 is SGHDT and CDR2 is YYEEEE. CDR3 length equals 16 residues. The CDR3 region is CASSLEGPMAKNIQYF. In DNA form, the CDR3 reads TGTGCCAGCAGCTTGGAAGGGCCTATGGCCAAAAACATTCAGTACTTC.

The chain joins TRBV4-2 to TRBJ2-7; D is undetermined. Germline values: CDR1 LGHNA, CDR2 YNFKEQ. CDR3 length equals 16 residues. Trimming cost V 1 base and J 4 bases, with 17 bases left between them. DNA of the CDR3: TGTGCCAGCAGCCAAGCGGTAGCTATCTCGTCGTACGAGCAGTACTTC. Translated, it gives CASSQAVAISSYEQYF.

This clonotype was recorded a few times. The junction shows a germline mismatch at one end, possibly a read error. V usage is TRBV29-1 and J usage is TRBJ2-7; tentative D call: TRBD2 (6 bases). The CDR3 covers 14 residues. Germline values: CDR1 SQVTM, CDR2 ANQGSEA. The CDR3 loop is CSVGRDSQSSEQYF. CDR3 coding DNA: TGCAGCGTTGGACGGGACTCACAATCCTCCGAGCAGTACTTC.

Here the CDR3 DNA reads TGCAGTGCCGGGGGCGAAACAACTTCCTACGAGCAGTACTTC. It is translated as CSAGGETTSYEQYF. J is TRBJ2-7 and V is TRBV20-1; D may be TRBD1 or TRBD2 (6 bases each). The CDR3 spans 14 residues. V was clipped by 6 bases and J by 1 base, with 16 bases between them. The V gene's germline CDR1 is DFQATT and CDR2 SNEGSKA (reference sequence).

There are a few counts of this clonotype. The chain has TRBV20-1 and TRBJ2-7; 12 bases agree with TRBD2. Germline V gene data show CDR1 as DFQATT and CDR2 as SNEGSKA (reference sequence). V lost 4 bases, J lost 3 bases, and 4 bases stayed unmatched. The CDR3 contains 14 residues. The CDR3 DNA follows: TGCAGTGCTACCTCACTAGCGGGAGGCTACGAGCAGTACTTC. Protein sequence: CSATSLAGGYEQYF.

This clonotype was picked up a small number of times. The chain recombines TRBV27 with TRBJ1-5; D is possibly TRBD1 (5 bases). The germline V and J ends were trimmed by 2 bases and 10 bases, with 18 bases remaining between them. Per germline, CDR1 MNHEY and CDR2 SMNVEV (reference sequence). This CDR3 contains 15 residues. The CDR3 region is CASSLVPGPDRPQHF. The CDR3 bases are TGTGCCAGCAGTTTAGTTCCAGGGCCCGATCGTCCCCAGCATTTT.

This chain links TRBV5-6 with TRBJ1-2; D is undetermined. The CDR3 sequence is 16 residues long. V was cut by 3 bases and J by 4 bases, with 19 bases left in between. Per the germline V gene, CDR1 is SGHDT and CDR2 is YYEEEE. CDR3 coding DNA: TGTGCCAGCAGCTCCAGAGGACGGGTTCGGGGCTATGGCTACACCTTC. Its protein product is CASSSRGRVRGYGYTF.

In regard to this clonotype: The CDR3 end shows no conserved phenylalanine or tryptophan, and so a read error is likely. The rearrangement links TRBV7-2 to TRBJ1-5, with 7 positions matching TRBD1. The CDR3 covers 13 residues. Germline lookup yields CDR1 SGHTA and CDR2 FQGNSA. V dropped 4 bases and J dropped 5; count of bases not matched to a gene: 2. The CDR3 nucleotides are TGTGCCAGCAGCTCCCAGGGGGATCAGCCCCAGCATTCT. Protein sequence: CASSSQGDQPQHS.

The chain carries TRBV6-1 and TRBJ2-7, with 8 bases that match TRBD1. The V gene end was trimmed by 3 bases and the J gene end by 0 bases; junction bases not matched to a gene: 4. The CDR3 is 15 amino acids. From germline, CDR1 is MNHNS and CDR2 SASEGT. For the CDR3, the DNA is TGTGCCAGCAGTGAGAACAGGGGGAGCTCCTACGAGCAGTACTTC. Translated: CASSENRGSSYEQYF.

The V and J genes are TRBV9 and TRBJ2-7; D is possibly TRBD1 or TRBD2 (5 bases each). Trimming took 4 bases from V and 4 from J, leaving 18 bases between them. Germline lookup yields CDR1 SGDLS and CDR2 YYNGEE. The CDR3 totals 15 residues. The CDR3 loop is CASSPGTASGYEQYF. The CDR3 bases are TGTGCCAGCAGCCCGGGGACGGCTAGTGGGTACGAGCAGTACTTC.

The CDR3 spells CASSPSGDNEQFF. The DNA of the CDR3 is TGTGCCAGCTCACCATCTGGGGACAATGAGCAGTTCTTC. The chain employs TRBV18 and TRBJ2-1; D not resolved. Trimming pared 2 bases from V and 5 bases from J, leaving 7 bases between. The CDR3 length is 13 residues. The germline V gene encodes CDR1 KGHSH and CDR2 LQKENI.

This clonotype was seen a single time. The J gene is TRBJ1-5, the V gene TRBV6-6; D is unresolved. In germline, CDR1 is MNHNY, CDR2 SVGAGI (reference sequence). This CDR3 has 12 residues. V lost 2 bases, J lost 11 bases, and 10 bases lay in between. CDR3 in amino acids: CASSYEAETQHF. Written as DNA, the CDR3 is TGTGCCAGCAGTTACGAAGCAGAGACCCAGCATTTT.

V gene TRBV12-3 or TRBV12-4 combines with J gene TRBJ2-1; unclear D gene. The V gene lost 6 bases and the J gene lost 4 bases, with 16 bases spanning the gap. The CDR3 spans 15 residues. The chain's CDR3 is CASSQDSPAYNEQFF. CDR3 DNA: TGTGCCAGCAGCCAAGACTCTCCCGCATACAATGAGCAGTTCTTC.

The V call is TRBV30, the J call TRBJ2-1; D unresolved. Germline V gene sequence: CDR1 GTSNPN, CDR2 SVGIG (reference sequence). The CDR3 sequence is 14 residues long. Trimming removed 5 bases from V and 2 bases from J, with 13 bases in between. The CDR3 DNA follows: TGTGCCTGGGCTGACCTTGCCCCCTACAATGAGCAGTTCTTC. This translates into CAWADLAPYNEQFF. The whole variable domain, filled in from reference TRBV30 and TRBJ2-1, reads SQTIHQWPATLVQPVGSPLSLECTVEGTSNPNLYWYRQAAGRGLQLLFYSVGIGQISSEVPQNLSASRPQDRQFILSSKKLLLSDSGFYLCAWADLAPYNEQFFGPGTRLTVL.

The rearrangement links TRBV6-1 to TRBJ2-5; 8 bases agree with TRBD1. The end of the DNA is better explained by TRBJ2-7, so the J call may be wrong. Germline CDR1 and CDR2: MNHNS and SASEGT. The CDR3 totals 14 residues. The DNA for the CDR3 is TGTGCCAGCAAGAATGGACAGGGCGGGTACGAGCAGTACTTC. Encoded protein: CASKNGQGGYEQYF.

CDR3 loop: CAWKFGQGPYEQYF. The CDR3 region has the DNA TGTGCCTGGAAGTTTGGACAGGGGCCCTACGAGCAGTACTTC. V gene TRBV30 combines with J gene TRBJ2-7; 9 bases are shared with TRBD1. The V segment lost 4 bases and the J segment 2 bases; nucleotides outside the gene matches: 6. CDR1 is GTSNPN, CDR2 SVGIG, per germline (reference sequence). The CDR3 sequence is 14 residues long.

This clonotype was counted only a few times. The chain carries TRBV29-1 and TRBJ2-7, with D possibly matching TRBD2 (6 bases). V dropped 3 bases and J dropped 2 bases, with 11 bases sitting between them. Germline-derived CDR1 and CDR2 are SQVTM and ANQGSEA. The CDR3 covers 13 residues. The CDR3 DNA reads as TGCAGCGTTGAGGCGGGGCAGACCTACGAGCAGTACTTC. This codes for CSVEAGQTYEQYF.

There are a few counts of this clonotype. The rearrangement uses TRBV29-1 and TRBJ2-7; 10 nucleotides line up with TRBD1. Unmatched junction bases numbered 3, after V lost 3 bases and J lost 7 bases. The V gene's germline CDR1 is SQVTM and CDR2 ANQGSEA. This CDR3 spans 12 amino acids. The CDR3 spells CSVEGTGEEQYF. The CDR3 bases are TGCAGCGTTGAGGGGACAGGGGAAGAGCAGTACTTC.

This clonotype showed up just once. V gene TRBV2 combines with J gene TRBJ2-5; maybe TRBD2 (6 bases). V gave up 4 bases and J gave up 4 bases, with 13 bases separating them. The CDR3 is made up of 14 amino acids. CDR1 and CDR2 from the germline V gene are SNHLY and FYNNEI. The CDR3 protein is CASSAWDLGETQYF. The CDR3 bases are TGTGCCAGCAGTGCTTGGGACTTGGGAGAGACCCAGTACTTC.

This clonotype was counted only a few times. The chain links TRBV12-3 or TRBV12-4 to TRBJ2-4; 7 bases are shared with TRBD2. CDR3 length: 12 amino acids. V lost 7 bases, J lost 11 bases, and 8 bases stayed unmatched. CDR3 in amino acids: CASTRGGGVQYF. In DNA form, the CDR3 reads TGTGCCAGCACTCGGGGTGGGGGGGTTCAGTACTTC.

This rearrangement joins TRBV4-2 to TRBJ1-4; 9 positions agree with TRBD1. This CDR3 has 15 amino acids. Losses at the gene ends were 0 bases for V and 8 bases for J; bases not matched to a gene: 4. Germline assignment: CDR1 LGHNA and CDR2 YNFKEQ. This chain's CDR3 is CASSQEGTGLEKLFF. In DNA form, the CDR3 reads TGTGCCAGCAGCCAAGAGGGGACAGGGCTGGAAAAACTGTTTTTT.

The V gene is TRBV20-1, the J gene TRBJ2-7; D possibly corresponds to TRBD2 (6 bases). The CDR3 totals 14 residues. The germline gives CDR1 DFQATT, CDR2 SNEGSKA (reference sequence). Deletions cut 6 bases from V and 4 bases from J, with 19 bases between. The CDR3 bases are TGCAGTGCCCATCAGCGGGTGGGACCTTACGAGCAGTACTTC. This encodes CSAHQRVGPYEQYF.

In DNA, the CDR3 is TGTGCCAGCTTGGGTTCCGGGCCCTACAATGAGCAGTTCTTC. It is translated as CASLGSGPYNEQFF. This chain joins TRBV7-9 and TRBJ2-1; D is unresolved. Trimming took 8 bases from V and 2 from J, leaving 13 bases between them. Germline CDR1 is SEHNR and CDR2 is FQNEAQ (reference sequence). There are 14 residues in the CDR3.

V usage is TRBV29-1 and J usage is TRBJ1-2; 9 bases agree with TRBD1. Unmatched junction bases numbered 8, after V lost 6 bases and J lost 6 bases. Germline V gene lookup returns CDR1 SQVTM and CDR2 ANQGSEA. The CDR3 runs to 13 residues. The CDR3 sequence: CSVGPGQGHGYTF. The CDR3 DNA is TGCAGCGTCGGACCGGGACAGGGCCATGGCTACACCTTC.